This is a list of T cell receptor beta chains from one sample in a study of blood T cell repertoires in COVID-19. TCRdb's copy holds only in-frame clones and misses some; the assay was immunoSEQ multiplex PCR. Of about 270,000 clones detected, 86% appear once; the ten largest clones hold approximately 5.5%. Sequenced: peripheral blood. Source of these receptors: an elderly woman with COVID-19, enrolled during active disease. Each CDR3 is given with its conserved first and last residue. Fields, in order: V gene, CDR3 length, J gene, D gene, clone size, CDR3 protein, CDR3 DNA. D genes are given only for firm matches. Some rows have no size entry. The others give once, few or many, or a class for an expanded clone.

TRBV28,15,TRBJ1-1,TRBD1,-,CASSPRFDRGTEAFF,TGTGCCAGCAGTCCGCGATTTGACAGGGGAACTGAAGCTTTCTTT
TRBV2,14,TRBJ1-5,TRBD1,-,CASDDRGLLQPQHF,TGTGCCAGCGACGACAGGGGCCTACTACAGCCCCAGCATTTT
TRBV28,11,TRBJ1-1,-,-,CASKQNTEAFF,TGTGCCAGCAAGCAGAACACTGAAGCTTTCTTT
TRBV30,12,TRBJ1-1,-,-,CAWSVRTVEAFF,TGTGCCTGGAGTGTAAGGACAGTTGAAGCTTTCTTT
TRBV7-2,11,TRBJ1-2,-,once,CASSFRGGYTF,TGTGCCAGCAGCTTCAGGGGTGGCTACACCTTC
TRBV30,15,TRBJ1-5,-,-,CAWSVVTGRNQPQHF,TGTGCCTGGAGTGTGGTGACAGGTCGCAATCAGCCCCAGCATTTT
TRBV11-3,15,TRBJ2-1,TRBD1,-,CASSLAPGQKNEQFF,TGTGCCAGCAGCTTAGCCCCGGGACAGAAGAATGAGCAGTTCTTC
TRBV15,17,TRBJ1-4,TRBD1,-,CATSRDPPGQGNEKLFF,TGTGCCACCAGCAGAGATCCCCCGGGACAGGGGAATGAAAAACTGTTTTTT
TRBV14,14,TRBJ2-7,-,-,CASSLPGQSLRQYF,TGTGCCAGCAGCCTTCCAGGACAGAGTCTACGGCAGTACTTC
TRBV11-3,14,TRBJ2-7,-,once,CASSLETGLNEQYF,TGTGCCAGCAGCTTGGAGACAGGATTGAACGAGCAGTACTTC
TRBV29-1,13,TRBJ1-1,TRBD1,-,CSGADRVDTEAFF,TGCAGCGGCGCGGACAGGGTGGACACTGAAGCTTTCTTT
TRBV20-1,11,TRBJ1-6,-,-,CSVRAGQVNHF,TGCAGTGTTCGGGCCGGACAAGTGAACCACTTT
TRBV15,17,TRBJ2-1,TRBD2,-,CATSRLRPGLADNEQFF,TGTGCCACCAGCAGGCTTCGACCGGGACTAGCGGACAATGAGCAGTTCTTC
TRBV21-1,15,TRBJ1-5,-,once,CASSNQGEGNQPQHF,TGTGCCAGCAGCAATCAAGGAGAAGGCAATCAGCCCCAGCATTTT
TRBV18,16,TRBJ1-3,-,-,CASSPPSGNAGNTIYF,TGTGCCAGCTCACCACCGTCCGGGAACGCTGGAAACACCATATATTTT
TRBV5-4,17,TRBJ1-3,-,-,CASSFGGRGYSGNTIYF,TGTGCCAGCAGCTTCGGGGGGCGAGGATACTCTGGAAACACCATATATTTT
TRBV4-3,16,TRBJ2-7,TRBD1,-,CASSQASGQGAYEQYF,TGCGCCAGCAGCCAGGCCTCAGGACAGGGTGCTTACGAGCAGTACTTC
TRBV9,16,TRBJ2-1,TRBD2,-,CASSVATGTSFGEQFF,TGTGCCAGCAGCGTAGCTACGGGGACTAGCTTCGGTGAGCAGTTCTTC
TRBV10-3,15,TRBJ2-2,TRBD2,-,CAISESGGAGGELFF,TGTGCCATCAGTGAGTCGGGAGGGGCCGGCGGGGAGCTGTTTTTT
TRBV19,18,TRBJ2-6,-,-,CASSIAGGRRSGANVLTF,TGTGCCAGTAGTATCGCGGGTGGGAGACGCTCTGGGGCCAACGTCCTGACTTTC
TRBV2,15,TRBJ1-5,-,-,CASTRSGSLNQPQHF,TGTGCCAGCACCCGGTCCGGGTCCCTCAATCAGCCCCAGCATTTT
TRBV28,14,TRBJ2-1,TRBD1,few,CASGTGGGYNEQFF,TGTGCCAGCGGGACAGGGGGCGGTTACAATGAGCAGTTCTTC
TRBV28,12,TRBJ2-3,-,-,CASGLSTDTQYF,TGTGCCAGCGGCCTGAGCACAGATACGCAGTATTTT
TRBV7-3,15,TRBJ2-1,TRBD2,-,CASSLFQRGENEQFF,TGTGCCAGCAGCTTATTCCAGCGGGGGGAGAATGAGCAGTTCTTC
TRBV2,18,TRBJ2-3,TRBD2,-,CASSVIAGGKRGTDTQYF,TGTGCCAGCAGTGTAATCGCGGGGGGGAAGAGGGGCACAGATACGCAGTATTTT
TRBV3-1/TRBV3-2,13,TRBJ1-2,TRBD1,-,CASGTGRLNGYTF,TGTGCCAGCGGGACAGGAAGGTTAAACGGCTACACCTTC
TRBV19,15,TRBJ1-5,-,-,CATKDIKITNQPQHF,TGTGCCACCAAGGACATCAAAATCACCAATCAGCCCCAGCATTTT
TRBV5-1,15,TRBJ1-2,TRBD1,-,CASSQTTGGNDGYTF,TGCGCCAGCAGTCAGACAACAGGGGGCAATGATGGCTACACCTTC
TRBV19,14,TRBJ1-3,TRBD1,few,CASSNRGTGNTIYF,TGTGCCAGTAGTAACAGGGGAACTGGAAACACCATATATTTT
TRBV9,16,TRBJ2-2,-,-,CASKHGLNANTGELFF,TGTGCCTCAAAGCACGGGTTAAACGCGAACACCGGGGAGCTGTTTTTT
TRBV28,15,TRBJ1-1,-,-,CASTRGGGTGTEAFF,TGTGCCAGCACTCGAGGGGGGGGTACTGGCACTGAAGCTTTCTTT
TRBV5-3,19,TRBJ2-2,TRBD2,-,CARSQGLAGGHANTGELFF,TGTGCCAGAAGCCAGGGACTAGCGGGGGGCCATGCGAACACCGGGGAGCTGTTTTTT
TRBV30,13,TRBJ1-4,-,-,CAWSGSLGEKLFF,TGTGCCTGGAGTGGGAGCCTGGGTGAAAAACTGTTTTTT
TRBV15,20,TRBJ2-1,TRBD2,-,CATSREGASGGAASYNEQFF,TGTGCCACCAGCAGAGAAGGGGCTAGCGGGGGGGCAGCCTCCTACAATGAGCAGTTCTTC
TRBV4-2,16,TRBJ1-4,TRBD1,few,CASSQETGRVGEKLFF,TGTGCCAGCAGCCAGGAGACAGGGAGAGTAGGTGAAAAACTGTTTTTT
TRBV6-5,14,TRBJ1-1,-,-,CASTDLWQVSRAFF,TGTGCCAGCACCGACCTCTGGCAGGTTAGTCGAGCTTTCTTT
TRBV3-1/TRBV3-2,15,TRBJ1-1,TRBD1,-,CASSQGLGSGGWAFF,TGTGCCAGCAGCCAAGGCCTCGGGTCAGGGGGATGGGCTTTCTTT
TRBV11-3,14,TRBJ2-2,TRBD2,-,CASSTSGATGELFF,TGTGCCAGCAGCACAAGCGGGGCGACCGGGGAGCTGTTTTTT
TRBV5-4,15,TRBJ2-3,TRBD2,few,CASRLPGGRTDTQYF,TGTGCCAGCAGACTGCCCGGGGGGAGGACAGATACGCAGTATTTT
TRBV6-5,15,TRBJ1-2,TRBD1,-,CASRTTGGSDYGYTF,TGTGCCAGCAGGACAACAGGGGGCAGTGACTATGGCTACACCTTC